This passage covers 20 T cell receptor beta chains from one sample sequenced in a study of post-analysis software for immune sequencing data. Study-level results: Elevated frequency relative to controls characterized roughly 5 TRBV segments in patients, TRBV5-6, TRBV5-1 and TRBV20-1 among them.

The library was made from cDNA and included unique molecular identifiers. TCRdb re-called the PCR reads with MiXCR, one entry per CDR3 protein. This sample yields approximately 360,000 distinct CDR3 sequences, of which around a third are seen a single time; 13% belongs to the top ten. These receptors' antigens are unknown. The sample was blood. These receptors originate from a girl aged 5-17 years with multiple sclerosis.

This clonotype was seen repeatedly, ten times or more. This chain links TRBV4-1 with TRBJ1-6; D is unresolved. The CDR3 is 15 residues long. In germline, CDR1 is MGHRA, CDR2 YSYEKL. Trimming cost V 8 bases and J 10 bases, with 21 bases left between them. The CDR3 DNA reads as TGCGCCAGCCGACCGTCGATGGATACGTACTCACCCCTCCACTTT. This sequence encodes CASRPSMDTYSPLHF.

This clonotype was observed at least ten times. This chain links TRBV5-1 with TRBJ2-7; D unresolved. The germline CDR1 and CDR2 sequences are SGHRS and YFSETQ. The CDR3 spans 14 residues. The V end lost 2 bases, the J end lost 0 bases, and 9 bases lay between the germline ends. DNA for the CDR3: TGCGCCAGCAGCTTCGGGCCCCTCTCCTACGAGCAGTACTTC. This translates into CASSFGPLSYEQYF.

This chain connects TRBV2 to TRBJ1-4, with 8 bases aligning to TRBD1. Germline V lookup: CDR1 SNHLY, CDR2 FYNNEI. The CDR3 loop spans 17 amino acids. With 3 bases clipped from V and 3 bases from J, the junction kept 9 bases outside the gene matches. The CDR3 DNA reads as TGTGCCAGCAGTGACCCAGGACAGGGTCGGGCTAATGAAAAACTGTTTTTT. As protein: CASSDPGQGRANEKLFF. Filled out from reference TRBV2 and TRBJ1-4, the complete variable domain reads EPEVTQTPSHQVTQMGQEVILRCVPISNHLYFYWYRQILGQKVEFLVSFYNNEISEKSEIFDDQFSVERPDGSNFTLKIRSTKLEDSAMYFCASSDPGQGRANEKLFFGSGTQLSVL.

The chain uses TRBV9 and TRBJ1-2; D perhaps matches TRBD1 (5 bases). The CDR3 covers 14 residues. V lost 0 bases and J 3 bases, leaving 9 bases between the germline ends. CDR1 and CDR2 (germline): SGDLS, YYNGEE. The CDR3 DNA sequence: TGTGCCAGCAGCGTAGGTTCGACAGACTATGGCTACACCTTC. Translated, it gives CASSVGSTDYGYTF.

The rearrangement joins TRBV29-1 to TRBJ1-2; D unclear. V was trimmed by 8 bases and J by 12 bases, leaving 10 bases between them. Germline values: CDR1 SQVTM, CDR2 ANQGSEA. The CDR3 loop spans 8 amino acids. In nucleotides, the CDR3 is TGCAGCCCGGTCAACGACACCTTC. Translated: CSPVNDTF.

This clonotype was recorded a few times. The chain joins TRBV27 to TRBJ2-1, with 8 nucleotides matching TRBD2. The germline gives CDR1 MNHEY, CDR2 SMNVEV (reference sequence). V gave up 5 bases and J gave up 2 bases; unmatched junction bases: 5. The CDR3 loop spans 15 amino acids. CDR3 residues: CASSVAGGPYNEQFF. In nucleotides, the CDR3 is TGTGCCAGCAGTGTGGCGGGGGGCCCCTACAATGAGCAGTTCTTC.

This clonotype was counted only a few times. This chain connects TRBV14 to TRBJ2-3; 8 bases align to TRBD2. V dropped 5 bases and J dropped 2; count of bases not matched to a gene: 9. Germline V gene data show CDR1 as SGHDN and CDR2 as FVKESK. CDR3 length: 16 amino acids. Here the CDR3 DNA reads TGTGCCAGCAGCAAACCGGGACTAGGTGTCACAGATACGCAGTATTTT. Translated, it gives CASSKPGLGVTDTQYF.

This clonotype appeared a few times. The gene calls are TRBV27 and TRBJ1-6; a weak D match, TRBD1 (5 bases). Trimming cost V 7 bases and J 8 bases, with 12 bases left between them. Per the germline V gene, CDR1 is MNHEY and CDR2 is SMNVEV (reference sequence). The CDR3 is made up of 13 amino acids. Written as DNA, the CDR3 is TGTGCCAGCACCCGGGACTGGTATTCACCCCTCCACTTT. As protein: CASTRDWYSPLHF.

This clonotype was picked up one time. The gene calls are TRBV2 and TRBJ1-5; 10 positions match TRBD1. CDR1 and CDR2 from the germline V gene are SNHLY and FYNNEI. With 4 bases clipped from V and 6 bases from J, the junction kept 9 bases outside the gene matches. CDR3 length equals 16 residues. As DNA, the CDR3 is TGTGCCAGCAGTGCTCCGGGACAGGGGATCGTTCAGCCCCAGCATTTT. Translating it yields CASSAPGQGIVQPQHF.

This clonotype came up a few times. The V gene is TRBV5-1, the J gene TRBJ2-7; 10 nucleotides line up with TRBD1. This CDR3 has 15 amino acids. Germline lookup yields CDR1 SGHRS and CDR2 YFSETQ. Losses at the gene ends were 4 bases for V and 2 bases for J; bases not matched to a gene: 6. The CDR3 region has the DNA TGCGCCAGCAGCCAAGGGACAGGGGCTCCCTACGAGCAGTACTTC. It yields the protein CASSQGTGAPYEQYF. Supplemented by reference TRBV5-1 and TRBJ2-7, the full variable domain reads KAGVTQTPRYLIKTRGQQVTLSCSPISGHRSVSWYQQTPGQGLQFLFEYFSETQRNKGNFPGRFSGRQFSNSRSEMNVSTLELGDSALYLCASSQGTGAPYEQYFGPGTRLTVT.

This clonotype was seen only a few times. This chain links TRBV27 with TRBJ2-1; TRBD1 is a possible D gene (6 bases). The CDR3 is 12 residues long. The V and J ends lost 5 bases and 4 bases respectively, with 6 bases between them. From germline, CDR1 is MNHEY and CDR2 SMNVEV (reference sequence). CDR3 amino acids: CASSDRYNEQFF. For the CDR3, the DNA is TGTGCCAGCAGTGACAGGTACAATGAGCAGTTCTTC.

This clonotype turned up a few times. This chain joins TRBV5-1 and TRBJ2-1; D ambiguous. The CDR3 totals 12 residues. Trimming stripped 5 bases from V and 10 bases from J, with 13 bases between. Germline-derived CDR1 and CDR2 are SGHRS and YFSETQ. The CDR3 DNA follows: TGCGCCAGCAGTACCTCCCACCGGGAGCAGTTCTTC. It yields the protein CASSTSHREQFF.

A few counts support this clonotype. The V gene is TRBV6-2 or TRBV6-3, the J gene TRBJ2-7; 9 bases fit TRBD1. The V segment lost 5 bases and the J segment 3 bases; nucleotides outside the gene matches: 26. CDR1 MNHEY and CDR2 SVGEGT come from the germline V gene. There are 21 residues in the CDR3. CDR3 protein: CASSQNVNYPGTGIKSYEQYF. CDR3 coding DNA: TGTGCCAGCAGTCAAAATGTCAACTATCCCGGGACAGGGATCAAGAGCTACGAGCAGTACTTC.

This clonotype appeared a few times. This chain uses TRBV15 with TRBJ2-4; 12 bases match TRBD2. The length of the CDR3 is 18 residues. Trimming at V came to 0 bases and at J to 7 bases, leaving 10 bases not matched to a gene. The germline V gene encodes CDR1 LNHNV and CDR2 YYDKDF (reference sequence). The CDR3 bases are TGTGCCACCAGCAGAGATTCGAGACTAGCGGGGGTTGCGAACATTCAGTACTTC. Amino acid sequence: CATSRDSRLAGVANIQYF.

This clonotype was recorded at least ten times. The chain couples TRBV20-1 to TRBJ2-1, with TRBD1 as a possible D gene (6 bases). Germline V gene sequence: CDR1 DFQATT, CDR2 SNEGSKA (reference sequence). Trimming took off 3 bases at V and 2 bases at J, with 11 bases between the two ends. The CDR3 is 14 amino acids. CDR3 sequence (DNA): TGCAGTGCTAGTGCAGGGGCGGCCTACAATGAGCAGTTCTTC. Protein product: CSASAGAAYNEQFF.

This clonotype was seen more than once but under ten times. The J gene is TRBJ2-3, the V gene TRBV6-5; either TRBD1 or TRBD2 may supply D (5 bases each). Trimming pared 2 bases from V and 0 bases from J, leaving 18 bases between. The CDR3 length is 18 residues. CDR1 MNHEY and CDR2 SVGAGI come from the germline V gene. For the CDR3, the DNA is TGTGCCAGCAGTTACGGAGTAAGAGGGACCGCTAGCACAGATACGCAGTATTTT. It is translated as CASSYGVRGTASTDTQYF.

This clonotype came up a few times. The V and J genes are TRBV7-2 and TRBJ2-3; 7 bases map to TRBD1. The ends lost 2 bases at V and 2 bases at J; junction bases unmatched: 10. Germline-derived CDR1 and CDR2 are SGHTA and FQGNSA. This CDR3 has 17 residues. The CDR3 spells CASSLPRDRASTDTQYF. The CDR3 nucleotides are TGTGCCAGCAGCTTACCCCGGGACAGAGCCTCCACAGATACGCAGTATTTT.

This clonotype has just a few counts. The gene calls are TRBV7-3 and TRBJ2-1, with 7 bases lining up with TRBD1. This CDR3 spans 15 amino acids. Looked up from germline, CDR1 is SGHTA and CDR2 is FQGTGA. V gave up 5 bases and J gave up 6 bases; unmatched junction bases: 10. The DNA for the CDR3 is TGTGCCAGCAGCCCTGACAGGGCAATTTCCAATGAGCAGTTCTTC. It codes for CASSPDRAISNEQFF.

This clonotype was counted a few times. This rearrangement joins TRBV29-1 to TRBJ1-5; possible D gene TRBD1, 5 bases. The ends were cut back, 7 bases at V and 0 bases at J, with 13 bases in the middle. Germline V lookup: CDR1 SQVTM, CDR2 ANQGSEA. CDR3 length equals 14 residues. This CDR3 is CSALMDTSNQPQHF. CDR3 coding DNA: TGCAGCGCTTTAATGGACACTAGCAATCAGCCCCAGCATTTT.

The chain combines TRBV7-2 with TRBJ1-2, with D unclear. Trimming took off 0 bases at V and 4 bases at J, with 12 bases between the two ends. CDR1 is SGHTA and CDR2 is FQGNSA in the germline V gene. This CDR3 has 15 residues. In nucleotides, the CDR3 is TGTGCCAGCAGCTTAGCGGGTAGGGAGAGCTATGGCTACACCTTC. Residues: CASSLAGRESYGYTF.